The T cell receptor beta chain described here comes from a study of blood T cell repertoires in COVID-19. The wider study: Collection of acute and convalescent COVID-19 samples took place in the United States, Italy and Spain. The analysed material was cDNA or gDNA that came from T cells, B-cell-depleted T cells, or PBMCs.

CDR1 is SGHTA, CDR2 FQGNSA, per germline. The J segment lost 4 bases and the V segment lost 2 bases, leaving 10 bases of the junction unmatched. The CDR3 has 16 residues. In the original processing: By means of reference gene primer amplification, nucleated cell counts were estimated. TCRdb keeps only in-frame clones here, not all; method: immunoSEQ multiplex PCR. V, J and clone size derive from that table, while D and trimming were established from the DNA sequence. The sample lists around 200,000 clones, approximately 90% occurring once. The source is a woman between 18 and 29 years old who had recovered from COVID-19. The sample comprised peripheral blood. The chain joins TRBV7-2 to TRBJ2-5; 7 bases map to TRBD2. The CDR3 nucleotides read TGTGCCAGCAGCTTAATACCTGCGGGAGCGGGAGAGACCCAGTACTTC. Protein sequence: CASSLIPAGAGETQYF.